These 19 T cell receptor beta chains were all obtained from the same sample, sequenced in a study of cytomegalovirus exposure and HLA in healthy donors. PCR used 60 Vbeta primers and 13 Jbeta primers. The method was immunoSEQ multiplex PCR; TCRdb's version includes in-frame clones alone and lacks a portion of them. Here the sample spans about 190,000 clones, 81% being singletons. The source material was PBMCs. Source of these receptors: a man in his late teens or twenties in good health and CMV-seronegative.

Here the CDR3 reads CASSVTGANIQYF. The CDR3 DNA sequence: TGTGCCAGCAGTGTGACAGGGGCGAACATTCAGTACTTC. The V and J genes are TRBV25-1 and TRBJ2-4; TRBD1 matches 8 bases. CDR1 MGHDK and CDR2 SYGVNS come from the germline V gene. CDR3 length: 13 residues. The trim removed 4 bases at V and 7 bases at J, leaving 3 bases unmatched.

V gene TRBV6-6 combines with J gene TRBJ2-1, with D possibly matching TRBD1 (6 bases). Trimming took 2 bases from V and 6 from J, leaving 11 bases between them. The germline V gene has CDR1 MNHNY and CDR2 SVGAGI (reference sequence). The CDR3 has 14 amino acids. For the CDR3, the DNA is TGTGCCAGCAGTTACGGCAGGGGTGGCAATGAGCAGTTCTTC. Its protein product is CASSYGRGGNEQFF.

This clone was recorded a few times. The rearrangement links TRBV10-2 to TRBJ1-5, with TRBD1 as a possible D gene (5 bases). The CDR3 covers 16 residues. Trimming took off 5 bases at V and 2 bases at J, with 16 bases between the two ends. The V gene's germline CDR1 is WSHSY and CDR2 SAAADI. In DNA form, the CDR3 reads TGCGCCAGCAGTCGAAGTGGAGGGGACGGCAATCAGCCCCAGCATTTT. Translation gives CASSRSGGDGNQPQHF.

This sequence joins TRBV25-1 and TRBJ1-2; D perhaps matches TRBD1 (5 bases). The CDR3 is 12 residues long. V lost 8 bases to trimming and J lost 3 bases, with 10 bases between them. Per germline, CDR1 MGHDK and CDR2 SYGVNS. The DNA of the CDR3 is TGTGCCAGCGCCCGGGGGGACTATGGCTACACCTTC. Protein: CASARGDYGYTF.

This chain uses TRBV5-1 with TRBJ1-1; D is unresolved. Per germline, CDR1 SGHRS and CDR2 YFSETQ. The germline V and J ends were trimmed by 6 bases and 1 base, with 4 bases remaining between them. The length of the CDR3 is 11 residues. CDR3 DNA sequence: TGCGCCAGCACCAAGAACACTGAAGCTTTCTTT. It yields the protein CASTKNTEAFF.

The gene calls are TRBV28 and TRBJ2-1, with 8 bases that match TRBD2. The germline V gene has CDR1 MDHEN and CDR2 SYDVKM. The trim removed 5 bases at V and 0 bases at J, leaving 3 bases unmatched. CDR3 length equals 15 residues. CDR3 bases: TGTGCCAGCAGTCTAAGCGGGAGCTCCTACAATGAGCAGTTCTTC. Protein product: CASSLSGSSYNEQFF.

V is TRBV13 and J is TRBJ2-3; maybe TRBD2 (6 bases). The CDR3 totals 13 residues. Germline V lookup: CDR1 PRHDT, CDR2 FYEKMQ (reference sequence). Trimming removed 6 bases from V and 2 bases from J, with 9 bases in between. This CDR3 reads CASSGGSTDTQYF. The CDR3 DNA follows: TGTGCCAGCAGTGGGGGGTCCACAGATACGCAGTATTTT.

The genes are TRBV28 and TRBJ1-3; D unresolved. CDR3 length: 14 residues. V dropped 6 bases and J dropped 0 bases, with 9 bases sitting between them. Germline V gene data show CDR1 as MDHEN and CDR2 as SYDVKM. The DNA for the CDR3 is TGTGCCAGCAGGAGACTAAACTCTGGAAACACCATATATTTT. The encoded protein is CASRRLNSGNTIYF.

The V call is TRBV6-4, the J call TRBJ2-1, with TRBD1 identical over 8 bases. CDR1 is MRHNA and CDR2 is SNTAGT in the germline V gene. The ends lost 9 bases at V and 9 bases at J; junction bases unmatched: 7. This CDR3 comprises 12 residues. This chain's CDR3 is CARLQGAGEQFF. The DNA of the CDR3 is TGTGCCAGGCTGCAGGGGGCTGGTGAGCAGTTCTTC.

This chain connects TRBV27 to TRBJ2-7, with D tentatively TRBD1 (6 bases). Germline-derived CDR1 and CDR2 are MNHEY and SMNVEV (reference sequence). V lost 5 bases to trimming and J lost 2 bases, with 13 bases between them. The CDR3 length is 14 residues. The CDR3 coding sequence is TGTGCCAGCAGTCAAACAGGGCTCACCTACGAGCAGTACTTC. It codes for CASSQTGLTYEQYF.

This clone was seen just once. The rearrangement uses TRBV9 and TRBJ2-5, with TRBD1 as a possible D gene (6 bases). Between the trimmed V and J ends, which lost 3 bases and 7 bases, there was a span of 16 bases. CDR3 size: 14 residues. Germline CDR1 SGDLS, CDR2 YYNGEE. The chain's CDR3 is CASSAQGNKGTQYF. DNA of the CDR3: TGTGCCAGCAGCGCCCAGGGGAATAAAGGGACCCAGTACTTC.

This chain uses TRBV7-8 with TRBJ1-3; no clear D. CDR3 length equals 16 residues. Germline-derived CDR1 and CDR2 are SGHVS and FQNEAQ. Trimming took 1 base from V and 0 from J, leaving 10 bases between them. The CDR3 region has the DNA TGTGCCAGCAGCTTAGTATCAGACTACTCTGGAAACACCATATATTTT. The encoded protein is CASSLVSDYSGNTIYF.

In the case of this clone: Other DNA sequences in this specimen translate into the identical CDR3. This chain joins TRBV5-1 and TRBJ2-1, with 12 bases aligning to TRBD1. V shed 4 bases, J shed 0 bases, and the junction held 5 bases outside the gene matches. Germline CDR1 reads SGHRS; CDR2 reads YFSETQ. The CDR3 spans 17 residues. CDR3 amino acids: CASSPGTGGYSYNEQFF. In DNA form, the CDR3 reads TGCGCCAGCAGCCCGGGGACAGGGGGCTACTCCTACAATGAGCAGTTCTTC.

J is TRBJ2-5 and V is TRBV27; possible D gene TRBD2, 6 bases. The CDR3 runs 16 residues. V was trimmed by 5 bases and J by 0 bases, leaving 16 bases between them. The germline gives CDR1 MNHEY, CDR2 SMNVEV (reference sequence). CDR3 sequence (DNA): TGTGCCAGCAGTCCGAGCCTCCTAGCGTACCAAGAGACCCAGTACTTC. It codes for CASSPSLLAYQETQYF.

The genes are TRBV11-2 and TRBJ2-3; D is undetermined. Germline V gives CDR1 SGHAT, CDR2 FQNNGV. Trimming took off 0 bases at V and 0 bases at J, with 10 bases between the two ends. The CDR3 runs 16 residues. CDR3 sequence: CASSLDLGRSTDTQYF. DNA of the CDR3: TGTGCCAGCAGCTTAGACTTGGGCAGAAGCACAGATACGCAGTATTTT. The variable domain in full, completed from reference TRBV11-2 and TRBJ2-3, reads EAGVAQSPRYKIIEKRQSVAFWCNPISGHATLYWYQQILGQGPKLLIQFQNNGVVDDSQLPKDRFSAERLKGVDSTLKIQPAKLEDSAVYLCASSLDLGRSTDTQYFGPGTRLTVL.

This clone was observed a few times. V usage is TRBV7-2 and J usage is TRBJ2-5; 10 bases line up with TRBD2. The germline V gene has CDR1 SGHTA and CDR2 FQGNSA. CDR3 length: 16 amino acids. Unmatched junction bases numbered 8, after V lost 2 bases and J lost 5 bases. The CDR3 reads CASSLNTGGLAETQYF. DNA of the CDR3: TGTGCCAGCAGCTTAAATACCGGGGGACTAGCGGAGACCCAGTACTTC.

V and J are TRBV7-2 and TRBJ2-5; 9 bases line up with TRBD2. V dropped 2 bases and J dropped 5; count of bases not matched to a gene: 3. CDR1 SGHTA and CDR2 FQGNSA come from the germline V gene. The CDR3 has 14 amino acids. CDR3 sequence reads: CASSLSAGGETQYF. CDR3 DNA sequence: TGTGCCAGCAGCTTATCGGCGGGGGGGGAGACCCAGTACTTC.

This rearrangement joins TRBV10-3 to TRBJ2-1, with 7 bases that match TRBD2. The CDR3 runs 14 residues. Trimming removed 2 bases from V and 8 bases from J; junction bases left unmatched: 6. CDR1 is ENHRY, CDR2 SYGVKD, per germline. The CDR3 bases are TGTGCCATCAGTGAGCGGAGCGGGACCTATGAGCAGTTCTTC. Translation: CAISERSGTYEQFF.

The chain links TRBV27 to TRBJ1-5; possibly TRBD1 for D (5 bases). The CDR3 consists of 15 residues. Germline loops: CDR1 MNHEY, CDR2 SMNVEV (reference sequence). V dropped 9 bases and J dropped 3 bases, with 18 bases sitting between them. DNA of the CDR3: TGTGCCAGATACCCTGGGAGGGGATACAATCAGCCCCAGCATTTT. Amino acids: CARYPGRGYNQPQHF.